This is a list of T cell receptor beta chains from one sample in a study of T cell clusters in autoimmune cytopenias. TCRdb reprocessed the multiplex PCR reads, with one entry per CDR3 protein and no DNA. This listing includes about 2,700 distinct CDR3 sequences. Sequenced material: peripheral blood. Every receptor here comes from a human donor with an autoimmune cytopenia, with autoimmune hepatitis or in good health (not recorded which). The CDR3 runs from the conserved cysteine through the conserved F or W. Size is omitted from some rows. Given values are once, few, many or a class for expanded clones.

V gene	J gene	clone size	CDR3 protein
TRBV5-5	TRBJ2-7	medium-sized	CASSDSGRNYEQYF
TRBV20-1	TRBJ2-7	-	CSARSFGEGGRSYEQYF
TRBV27	TRBJ2-1	medium-sized	CASSFVAGEGEQFF
TRBV19	TRBJ2-7	medium-sized	CATNQPGQGNEQYF
TRBV5-1	TRBJ1-2	medium-sized	CASSADPGAAKDGYTF
TRBV5-1	TRBJ1-1	-	CASSLAGGFNTEAFF
TRBV4-1	TRBJ1-3	-	CASSQRPEGTIYF
TRBV4-1	TRBJ1-2	-	CASSQKPHEPSIIYGYTF
TRBV5-6	TRBJ1-3	-	CASSLQASSGNTIYF
TRBV20-1	TRBJ1-4	medium-sized	CSAREDLRNEKLFF
TRBV5-6	TRBJ2-7	medium-sized	CASSSSYEQYF
TRBV6-4	TRBJ1-6	medium-sized	CASSDSTNSPLHF
TRBV7-9	TRBJ2-7	medium-sized	CASSLEQGKAYEQYF
TRBV7-9	TRBJ2-7	-	CASSYGQGSYEQYF
TRBV27	TRBJ2-5	-	CASSLWRGETQYF
TRBV29-1	TRBJ1-1	medium-sized	CSVEDGWAGSSGNTEAFF
TRBV29-1	TRBJ1-3	medium-sized	CSVYSSSGNTIYF
TRBV19	TRBJ1-3	medium-sized	CASSMVKGAGNTIYF
TRBV7-9	TRBJ1-1	medium-sized	CASSPTGEGTEAFF
TRBV6-4	TRBJ1-2	-	CASRIDTNYGYTF
TRBV18	TRBJ2-7	medium-sized	CASSADGYEQYF
TRBV4-2	TRBJ2-3	-	CASSHYSRSTDTQYF
TRBV5-1	TRBJ1-6	-	CASSLGARNSPLHF
TRBV5-5	TRBJ2-7	medium-sized	CASSPTSHGYEQYF